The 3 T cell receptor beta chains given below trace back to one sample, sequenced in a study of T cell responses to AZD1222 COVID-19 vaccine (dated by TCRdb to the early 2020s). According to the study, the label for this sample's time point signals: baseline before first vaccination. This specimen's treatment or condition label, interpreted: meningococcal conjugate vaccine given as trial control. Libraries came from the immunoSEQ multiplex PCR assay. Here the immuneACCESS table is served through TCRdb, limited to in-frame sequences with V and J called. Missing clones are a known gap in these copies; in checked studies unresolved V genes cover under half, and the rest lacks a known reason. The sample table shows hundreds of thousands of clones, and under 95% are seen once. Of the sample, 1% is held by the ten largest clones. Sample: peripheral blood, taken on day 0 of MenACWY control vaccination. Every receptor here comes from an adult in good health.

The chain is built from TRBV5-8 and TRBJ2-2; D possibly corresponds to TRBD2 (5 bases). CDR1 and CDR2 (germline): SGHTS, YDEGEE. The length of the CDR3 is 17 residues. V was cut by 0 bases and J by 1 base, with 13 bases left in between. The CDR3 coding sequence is TGTGCCAGCAGCTTGGGTCGGTGGGGAGTGAACACCGGGGAGCTGTTTTTT. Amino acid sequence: CASSLGRWGVNTGELFF.

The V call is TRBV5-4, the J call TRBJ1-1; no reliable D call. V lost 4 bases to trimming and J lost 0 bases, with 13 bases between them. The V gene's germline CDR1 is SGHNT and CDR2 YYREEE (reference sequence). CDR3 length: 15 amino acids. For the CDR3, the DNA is TGTGCCAGCAGCCCATCCTCCAACTTGAACACTGAAGCTTTCTTT. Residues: CASSPSSNLNTEAFF.

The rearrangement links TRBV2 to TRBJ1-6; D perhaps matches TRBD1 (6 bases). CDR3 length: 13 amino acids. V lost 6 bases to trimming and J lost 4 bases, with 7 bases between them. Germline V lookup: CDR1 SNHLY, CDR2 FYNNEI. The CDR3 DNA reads TGTGCCAGCAGGGGGGCATATAATTCACCCCTCCACTTT. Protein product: CASRGAYNSPLHF.